This T cell receptor beta chain was captured in a study of identical twins. The V end lost 6 bases, the J end lost 5 bases, and 23 bases lay between the germline ends. The CDR3 extends over 17 amino acids. As concerns this clonotype: Its antigen is not known.

TCRdb reanalysed the 5' RACE reads using MiXCR and keeps one entry per CDR3 protein. The top ten clones hold about 0.27% of a sample with 1.5 million or so distinct CDR3 sequences, about 32% of them seen once. The study, taken as a whole, reports: Part of the zero-insertion signal could reflect confounding by invariant MAIT and iNKT cells.

The sample comprised cord blood. This receptor was identified in a newborn girl in good health. V and J are TRBV12-3 or TRBV12-4 and TRBJ1-5, with a possible D match to TRBD1 (5 bases). CDR3 DNA: TGTGCCAGCAGCACCGGCACGATCAGGGTAGGGGATCAGCCCCAGCATTTT. Translated, it gives CASSTGTIRVGDQPQHF.